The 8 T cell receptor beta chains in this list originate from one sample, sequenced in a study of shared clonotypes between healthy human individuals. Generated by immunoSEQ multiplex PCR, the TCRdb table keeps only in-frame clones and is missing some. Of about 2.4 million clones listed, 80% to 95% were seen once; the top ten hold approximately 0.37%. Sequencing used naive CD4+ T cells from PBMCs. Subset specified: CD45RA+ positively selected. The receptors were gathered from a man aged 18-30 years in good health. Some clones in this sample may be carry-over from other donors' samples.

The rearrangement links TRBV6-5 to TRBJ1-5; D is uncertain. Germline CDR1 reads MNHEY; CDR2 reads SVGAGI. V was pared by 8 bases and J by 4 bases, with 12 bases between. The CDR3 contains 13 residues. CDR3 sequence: CASFGRPNQPQHF. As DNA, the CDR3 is TGTGCCAGCTTCGGACGTCCAAATCAGCCCCAGCATTTT.

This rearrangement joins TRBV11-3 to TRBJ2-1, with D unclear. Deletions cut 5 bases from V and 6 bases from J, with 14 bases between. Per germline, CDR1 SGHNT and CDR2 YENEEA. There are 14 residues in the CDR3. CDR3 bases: TGTGCCAGCAGCAACCTCGGACCCCTCAATGAGCAGTTCTTC. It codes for CASSNLGPLNEQFF.

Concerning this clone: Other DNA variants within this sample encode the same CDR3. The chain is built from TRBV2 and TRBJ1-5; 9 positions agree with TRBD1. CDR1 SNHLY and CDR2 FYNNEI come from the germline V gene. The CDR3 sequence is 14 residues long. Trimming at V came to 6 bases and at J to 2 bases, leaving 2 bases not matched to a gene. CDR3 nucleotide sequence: TGTGCCAGCAGCGGGGACAGGGGCAATCAGCCCCAGCATTTT. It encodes CASSGDRGNQPQHF.

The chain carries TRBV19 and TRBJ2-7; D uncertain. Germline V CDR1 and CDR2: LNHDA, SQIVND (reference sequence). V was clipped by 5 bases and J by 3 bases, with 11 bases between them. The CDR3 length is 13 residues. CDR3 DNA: TGTGCCAGTAGTCCCAGGAGTTTCTACGAGCAGTACTTC. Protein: CASSPRSFYEQYF.

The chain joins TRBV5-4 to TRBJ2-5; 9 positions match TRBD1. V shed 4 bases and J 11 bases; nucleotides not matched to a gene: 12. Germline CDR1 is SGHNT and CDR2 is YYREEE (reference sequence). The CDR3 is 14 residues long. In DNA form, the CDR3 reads TGTGCCAGCAGCGGGACAGGGCAGATAGGGGAGCAGTACTTC. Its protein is CASSGTGQIGEQYF. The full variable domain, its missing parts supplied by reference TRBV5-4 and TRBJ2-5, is ETGVTQSPTHLIKTRGQQVTLRCSSQSGHNTVSWYQQALGQGPQFIFQYYREEENGRGNFPPRFSGLQFPNYSSELNVNALELDDSALYLCASSGTGQIGEQYFGPGTRLLVL.

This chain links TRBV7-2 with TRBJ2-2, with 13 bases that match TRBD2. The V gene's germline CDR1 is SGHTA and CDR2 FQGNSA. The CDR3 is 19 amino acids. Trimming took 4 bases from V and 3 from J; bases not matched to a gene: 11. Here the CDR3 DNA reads TGTGCCAGCAGCTCACCAAGCCCGGGACTAGCGGGATACACCGGGGAGCTGTTTTTT. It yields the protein CASSSPSPGLAGYTGELFF.

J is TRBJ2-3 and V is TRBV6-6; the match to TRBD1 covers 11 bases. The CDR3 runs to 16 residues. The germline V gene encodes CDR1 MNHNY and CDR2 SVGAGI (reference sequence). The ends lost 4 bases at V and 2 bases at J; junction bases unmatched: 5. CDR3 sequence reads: CASSFGQGADTDTQYF. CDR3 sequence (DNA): TGTGCCAGCAGTTTCGGACAGGGGGCAGACACAGATACGCAGTATTTT.

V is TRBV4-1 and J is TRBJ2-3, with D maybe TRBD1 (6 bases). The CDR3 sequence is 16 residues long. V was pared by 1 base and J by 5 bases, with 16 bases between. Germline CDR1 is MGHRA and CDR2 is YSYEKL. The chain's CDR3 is CASSQGRPGAVDTQYF. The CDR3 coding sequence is TGCGCCAGCAGCCAAGGACGACCAGGGGCGGTAGATACGCAGTATTTT.